This T cell receptor (beta chain) was observed in a study of Ad26.COV2.S vaccination and SARS-CoV-2 variants. Study-wide background: The COV1001 Ad26.COV2.S trial arm included the donor. In the study, Ad26.COV2.S was injected intramuscularly once, or twice 56 days apart.

CDR1 and CDR2 from the germline V gene are SGHAT and FQDESV (reference sequence). The CDR3 has 13 amino acids. V was shortened by 2 bases and J by 6 bases, with 8 bases between the two germline ends. Noted treatment: over 15 received Ad26.COV2.S at low or high dose, single or two shots; about 5 received placebo; per-sample allocation not given. Samples were taken on day 63 after the first vaccine or placebo injection. Data came from immunoSEQ multiplex PCR; TCRdb stores just in-frame clones and leaves some out. Among approximately 280,000 clones listed, 87% were seen once. Turning to this clone: Its target is unknown.

Notes on the study in general: Compared with placebo recipients, vaccine recipients had higher spike-specific TCR breadth.

The sequencing here drew on peripheral blood, taken in a trial of Ad26.COV2.S vaccine versus placebo. V is TRBV11-1 and J is TRBJ2-1; TRBD1 or TRBD2 may be the D gene (5 bases each). The sequence was collected from a person between 18 and 59 years old who received the Ad26.COV2.S COVID-19 vaccine or a placebo. CDR3: CASSLRGVNEQFF. The CDR3 nucleotides are TGTGCCAGCAGCTTACGGGGCGTCAATGAGCAGTTCTTC.